What follows are 28 T cell receptor beta chains derived from one specimen sequenced in a study of cytomegalovirus exposure and HLA in healthy donors. PCR employed 60 Vbeta and 13 Jbeta primers. Profiled with immunoSEQ multiplex PCR; TCRdb holds only in-frame clones, not every one. The sample holds about 190,000 clones, 65% to 85% seen once. Sequencing used PBMCs. The receptor source for this set is a woman aged 25 to 39 in good health and CMV-seropositive.

The J gene is TRBJ1-4, the V gene TRBV6-1; 7 nucleotides line up with TRBD1. CDR3 length: 14 residues. The germline V gene encodes CDR1 MNHNS and CDR2 SASEGT. Trimming cost V 9 bases and J 6 bases; bases outside gene matches: 10. CDR3 amino acids: CARADRVNYEKLFF. The CDR3 DNA reads TGTGCCAGGGCCGACAGGGTTAATTATGAAAAACTGTTTTTT.

This rearrangement joins TRBV9 to TRBJ2-5; TRBD2 agrees at 8 bases. Germline V gives CDR1 SGDLS, CDR2 YYNGEE. The CDR3 sequence is 15 residues long. Losses at the gene ends were 4 bases for V and 4 bases for J; bases not matched to a gene: 9. CDR3: CASSPRGGSGETQYF. The CDR3 DNA sequence: TGTGCCAGCAGCCCGCGCGGGGGGAGCGGAGAGACCCAGTACTTC.

The J gene is TRBJ1-4, the V gene TRBV7-9; possible D gene TRBD1, 5 bases. Trimming cost V 1 base and J 14 bases, with 14 bases left between them. The CDR3 loop spans 13 amino acids. Germline V gives CDR1 SEHNR, CDR2 FQNEAQ (reference sequence). The CDR3 sequence: CASSLDSMGGLFF. The CDR3 DNA reads as TGTGCCAGCAGCTTAGATTCCATGGGGGGTCTGTTTTTT.

The chain couples TRBV11-3 to TRBJ1-1, with a tentative D call TRBD1 (5 bases). The germline gives CDR1 SGHNT, CDR2 YENEEA. This CDR3 comprises 12 residues. Trimming removed 4 bases from V and 3 bases from J, with 6 bases in between. The DNA of the CDR3 is TGTGCCAGCAGCTCGGGGGACACTGAAGCTTTCTTT. Its translation is CASSSGDTEAFF.

V is TRBV2 and J is TRBJ2-7, with TRBD2 matching 8 bases. The germline V gene encodes CDR1 SNHLY and CDR2 FYNNEI. The CDR3 runs to 18 residues. With 4 bases clipped from V and 0 bases from J, the junction kept 14 bases outside the gene matches. CDR3 coding DNA: TGTGCCAGCAGTGTCCCCCAACTAGCGGTTGAAAGCTCCTACGAGCAGTACTTC. As protein: CASSVPQLAVESSYEQYF.

This chain connects TRBV11-2 to TRBJ2-7; 10 nucleotides line up with TRBD2. V lost 1 base, J lost 7 bases, and 7 bases stayed unmatched. CDR3 length equals 15 residues. Germline V gene lookup returns CDR1 SGHAT and CDR2 FQNNGV. CDR3 nucleotides: TGTGCCAGCAGCTTAGGAGCTAGCGGGAGTTATGAGCAGTACTTC. It specifies CASSLGASGSYEQYF.

The CDR3 loop reads CASSIERSGGREAFF. Written as DNA, the CDR3 is TGTGCCAGTAGTATAGAAAGATCAGGGGGAAGAGAAGCTTTCTTT. The chain links TRBV19 to TRBJ1-1; 7 positions agree with TRBD1. Germline V CDR1 and CDR2: LNHDA, SQIVND (reference sequence). This CDR3 has 15 amino acids. The V gene end was trimmed by 0 bases and the J gene end by 8 bases; junction bases not matched to a gene: 9.

The chain recombines TRBV6-5 with TRBJ2-5, with TRBD2 matching 7 bases. This CDR3 has 15 residues. The germline CDR1 and CDR2 sequences are MNHEY and SVGAGI. Trimming took 1 base from V and 4 from J; bases not matched to a gene: 6. The CDR3 DNA reads TGTGCCAGCAGTTACTTTGGCGGGGGAGGAGAGACCCAGTACTTC. Translated: CASSYFGGGGETQYF.

The gene calls are TRBV4-2 and TRBJ1-2; D remains ambiguous. The CDR3 length is 14 residues. V was shortened by 4 bases and J by 0 bases, with 9 bases between the two germline ends. Germline CDR1 LGHNA, CDR2 YNFKEQ. The CDR3 spells CASSRESTNYGYTF. DNA for the CDR3: TGTGCCAGCAGCCGAGAGAGTACTAACTATGGCTACACCTTC.

The gene calls are TRBV5-4 and TRBJ2-1; tentatively, D is TRBD1 (5 bases). The V gene's germline CDR1 is SGHNT and CDR2 YYREEE (reference sequence). This CDR3 region has 13 residues. V dropped 4 bases and J dropped 12 bases, with 17 bases sitting between them. DNA of the CDR3: TGTGCCAGCAGCCCCTCCCAGGGAATATGGCAGTTCTTC. This translates into CASSPSQGIWQFF.

CDR3 protein: CASSSPDEQYF. CDR3 in DNA: TGTGCCAGCAGTTCCCCCGACGAGCAGTACTTC. The V gene is TRBV27, the J gene TRBJ2-7; the D is unclear. This CDR3 contains 11 residues. Germline values: CDR1 MNHEY, CDR2 SMNVEV (reference sequence). V lost 4 bases and J lost 5, with 6 bases in between.

The chain is built from TRBV11-3 and TRBJ1-1; 8 nucleotides line up with TRBD1. The germline V gene has CDR1 SGHNT and CDR2 YENEEA. There are 17 residues in the CDR3. Losses at the gene ends were 5 bases for V and 5 bases for J; bases not matched to a gene: 16. In DNA form, the CDR3 reads TGTGCCAGCAGCCCAAAACCGGGACAGGAGGGGTCGACTGAAGCTTTCTTT. This sequence encodes CASSPKPGQEGSTEAFF.

V is TRBV6-6 and J is TRBJ1-6, with 7 positions matching TRBD1. V trimming: 2 bases; J trimming: 9 bases; junction bases outside the gene matches: 7. The CDR3 extends over 15 amino acids. Germline assignment: CDR1 MNHNY and CDR2 SVGAGI (reference sequence). The CDR3 sequence: CASSYVDRSRSPLHF. CDR3 nucleotide sequence: TGTGCCAGCAGTTACGTGGACAGGTCTCGTTCACCCCTCCACTTT.

V is TRBV5-6 and J is TRBJ2-7, with TRBD2 matching over 7 bases. The CDR3 contains 14 residues. V lost 6 bases, J lost 1 base, and 7 bases stayed unmatched. CDR1 SGHDT and CDR2 YYEEEE come from the germline V gene. Here the CDR3 DNA reads TGTGCCAGCACCGAATGGGGGGGTTCCTACGAGCAGTACTTC. It codes for CASTEWGGSYEQYF.

The J gene is TRBJ1-2, the V gene TRBV4-1; D gene uncertain. The CDR3 loop spans 12 amino acids. Trimming took off 2 bases at V and 4 bases at J, with 5 bases between the two ends. Germline CDR1 is MGHRA and CDR2 is YSYEKL. The DNA for the CDR3 is TGCGCCAGCAGCCAACCGGGCTATGGCTACACCTTC. This translates into CASSQPGYGYTF.

The CDR3, as DNA: TGCAGCGGGAGATCGGATACGCAGTATTTT. Translated: CSGRSDTQYF. The chain couples TRBV29-1 to TRBJ2-3; D remains ambiguous. This CDR3 is built from 10 residues. V lost 7 bases and J lost 6, with 8 bases in between. Germline values: CDR1 SQVTM, CDR2 ANQGSEA.

This clone has more than one count but fewer than ten. The V gene is TRBV29-1, the J gene TRBJ2-1, with 7 bases lining up with TRBD2. Germline-derived CDR1 and CDR2 are SQVTM and ANQGSEA. V gave up 1 base and J gave up 2 bases; unmatched junction bases: 2. CDR3 size: 14 residues. The CDR3: CSVEAAGPYNEQFF. The DNA of the CDR3 is TGCAGCGTTGAAGCAGCGGGGCCCTACAATGAGCAGTTCTTC.

The V call is TRBV5-6, the J call TRBJ2-7, with 9 bases that match TRBD1. CDR1 is SGHDT, CDR2 YYEEEE, per germline. CDR3 length: 16 amino acids. Trimming took 1 base from V and 6 from J; bases not matched to a gene: 11. In DNA, the CDR3 is TGTGCCAGCAGCTTGTCCGGGACAGGGACAATTAGCGAGCAGTACTTC. It is translated as CASSLSGTGTISEQYF.

The chain recombines TRBV11-2 with TRBJ2-5; 10 bases are a match to TRBD1. The germline CDR1 and CDR2 sequences are SGHAT and FQNNGV. The CDR3 is 17 residues long. V lost 1 base and J lost 4; bases outside the gene matches: 9. The chain's CDR3 is CASSLGNRDRGRETQYF. In DNA, the CDR3 is TGTGCCAGCAGCTTAGGAAACCGGGACAGGGGTCGAGAGACCCAGTACTTC.

The chain links TRBV11-2 to TRBJ1-2; the D gene is possibly TRBD1 (5 bases). The germline gives CDR1 SGHAT, CDR2 FQNNGV. V lost 5 bases to trimming and J lost 4 bases, with 17 bases between them. This CDR3 comprises 15 residues. The CDR3 DNA reads TGTGCCAGCAGCCTGGGGGGAGGAGGAGGCTATGGCTACACCTTC. This gives the protein CASSLGGGGGYGYTF.

This chain uses TRBV7-2 with TRBJ1-5, with TRBD1 matching 7 bases. The CDR3 runs to 14 residues. The germline V gene encodes CDR1 SGHTA and CDR2 FQGNSA. The V segment lost 4 bases and the J segment 9 bases; nucleotides outside the gene matches: 9. CDR3 bases: TGTGCCAGCAGCTATTACGACAGGGTACGGCCCCAGCATTTT. Its protein is CASSYYDRVRPQHF.

CDR3 nucleotide sequence: TGCGCCAGCAGCAGGGGGCTTGGGTCACCCCTCCACTTT. This gives the protein CASSRGLGSPLHF. The V call is TRBV10-1, the J call TRBJ1-6; 8 bases fit TRBD1. Germline V gives CDR1 WNHNN, CDR2 SYGVQD (reference sequence). CDR3 length: 13 amino acids. V shed 6 bases, J shed 10 bases, and the junction held 5 bases outside the gene matches.

V usage is TRBV28 and J usage is TRBJ1-2; a possible D gene is TRBD1 (6 bases). Germline loops: CDR1 MDHEN, CDR2 SYDVKM. The CDR3 extends over 17 amino acids. V was trimmed by 3 bases and J by 5 bases, leaving 22 bases between them. CDR3 sequence reads: CASSFVRGQILAYGYTF. The CDR3 DNA reads TGTGCCAGCAGTTTCGTCCGAGGACAGATTCTGGCGTATGGCTACACCTTC.

V usage is TRBV7-9 and J usage is TRBJ2-3; maybe TRBD1 (6 bases). Germline V gene lookup returns CDR1 SEHNR and CDR2 FQNEAQ (reference sequence). Trimming cost V 5 bases and J 1 base, with 10 bases left between them. CDR3 length: 14 amino acids. CDR3 DNA: TGTGCCAGCAGCAGGGACATAGGCACAGATACGCAGTATTTT. This gives the protein CASSRDIGTDTQYF.

The chain links TRBV28 to TRBJ2-3; 7 nucleotides line up with TRBD2. V shed 7 bases and J 8 bases; nucleotides not matched to a gene: 12. Germline V CDR1 and CDR2: MDHEN, SYDVKM. The CDR3 totals 14 residues. CDR3 in amino acids: CASTTSAIIRTQYF. The CDR3 nucleotides read TGTGCCAGCACCACTAGCGCGATCATCCGTACGCAGTATTTT.

This chain connects TRBV28 to TRBJ2-5, with D possibly TRBD1 on 6 matching bases. The CDR3 sequence is 15 residues long. The V gene lost 4 bases and the J gene lost 2 bases, with 14 bases spanning the gap. Germline V gene sequence: CDR1 MDHEN, CDR2 SYDVKM. The CDR3 sequence: CASSSPDRRQETQYF. In nucleotides, the CDR3 is TGTGCCAGCAGTTCCCCCGACAGGCGACAAGAGACCCAGTACTTC.

This chain connects TRBV19 to TRBJ2-3; tentative D call: TRBD2 (6 bases). Germline values: CDR1 LNHDA, CDR2 SQIVND (reference sequence). The CDR3 covers 16 residues. The V end was cut by 7 bases, the J end by 0 bases, with 17 bases between. CDR3: CASNTYPGASTDTQYF. CDR3 DNA sequence: TGTGCCAGTAATACTTATCCGGGAGCCAGCACAGATACGCAGTATTTT.

There are a few counts of this clone. V is TRBV6-5 and J is TRBJ2-5; the D gene is possibly TRBD2 (6 bases). This CDR3 comprises 14 residues. V lost 3 bases to trimming and J lost 3 bases, with 11 bases between them. Germline loops: CDR1 MNHEY, CDR2 SVGAGI. Written as DNA, the CDR3 is TGTGCCAGCAGTTATTCGGGGGTTGAAGAGACCCAGTACTTC. This encodes CASSYSGVEETQYF.